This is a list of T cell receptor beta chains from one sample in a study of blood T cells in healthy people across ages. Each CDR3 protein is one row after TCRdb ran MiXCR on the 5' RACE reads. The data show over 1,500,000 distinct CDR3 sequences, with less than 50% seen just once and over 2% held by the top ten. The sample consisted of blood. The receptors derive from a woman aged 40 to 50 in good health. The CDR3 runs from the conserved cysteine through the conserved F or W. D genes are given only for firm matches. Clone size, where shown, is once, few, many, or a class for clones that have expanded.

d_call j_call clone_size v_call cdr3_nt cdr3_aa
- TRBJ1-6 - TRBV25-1 TGTGCCAGCAGTGAGGCACAGGGCGTGAATTCACCCCTCCACTTT CASSEAQGVNSPLHF
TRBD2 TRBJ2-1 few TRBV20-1 TGCAGTGCGCGCGATGCGGGGGGGCCGAGCGCCTACAATGAGCAGTTCTTC CSARDAGGPSAYNEQFF
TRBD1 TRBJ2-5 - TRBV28 TGTGCCAGCAGTTTCCTACAGGGGGAATTAGAGACCCAGTACTTC CASSFLQGELETQYF
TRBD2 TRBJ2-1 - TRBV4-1 TGCGCCAGCAGCCAGATGAGCGGGGGGGCACGGGATAATGAGCAGTTCTTC CASSQMSGGARDNEQFF
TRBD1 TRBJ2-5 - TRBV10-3 TGTGCCATCAGGGGTGGCAGGGGGCAAGAGACCCAGTACTTC CAIRGGRGQETQYF
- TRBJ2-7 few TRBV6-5 TGTGCCAGCAGTTCTACCCTGAAACGTTCCTACGAGCAGTACTTC CASSSTLKRSYEQYF
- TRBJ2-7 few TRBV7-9 TGTGCCAGCAGCTTAGTCACTTCTATCTCCTACGAGCAGTACTTC CASSLVTSISYEQYF
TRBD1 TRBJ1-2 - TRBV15 TGTGCCACCAGCAGTCGGGTTGACAGGGGGAACTATGGCTACACCTTC CATSSRVDRGNYGYTF
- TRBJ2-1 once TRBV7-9 TGTGCCAGCAGCCCCCCGCAGCTAAATTACTACAATGAGCAGTTCTTC CASSPPQLNYYNEQFF
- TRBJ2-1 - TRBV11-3 TGTGCCAGCAGCTTAGTAGGATCTGGATACCAGTTCTTC CASSLVGSGYQFF
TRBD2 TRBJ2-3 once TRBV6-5 TGTGCCAGCAGTTACGGTCTAGCGGGGCCGCTGGATACGCAGTATTTT CASSYGLAGPLDTQYF
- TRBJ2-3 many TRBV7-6 TGTGCCAGCAGCTTATACGCTAGCACAGATACGCAGTATTTT CASSLYASTDTQYF
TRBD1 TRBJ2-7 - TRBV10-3 TGTGCCATCAGTGAGGGACAGGGGGCCCCCTACGAGCAGTACTTC CAISEGQGAPYEQYF
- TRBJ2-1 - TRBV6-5 TGTGCCAGCAGTGACTCCGTCTACAATGAGCAGTTCTTC CASSDSVYNEQFF
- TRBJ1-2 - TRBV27 TGTGCCAGTCGAACAGCGACAGTTCCATCCTATGGCTACACCTTC CASRTATVPSYGYTF
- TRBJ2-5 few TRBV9 TGTGCCAGCAGCGTAGGACCAATCGGAGAGACCCAGTACTTC CASSVGPIGETQYF
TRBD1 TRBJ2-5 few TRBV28 TGTGCCAGCTGGGCACAGGCAGGCAGGGGGCTTAACCAAGAGACCCAGTACTTC CASWAQAGRGLNQETQYF
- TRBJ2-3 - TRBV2 TGTGCCAGCAGTGAATACTCGGGGGTAGATACGCAGTATTTT CASSEYSGVDTQYF
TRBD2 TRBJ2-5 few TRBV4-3 TGCGCCAGCAGCCAAGATACTAGCGGGGGGGAAGGGGAGACCCAGTACTTC CASSQDTSGGEGETQYF